Following are 12 T cell receptor beta chains from one sample sequenced in a study of T cell responses to AZD1222 COVID-19 vaccine. Produced via immunoSEQ multiplex PCR; TCRdb's table is partial and in-frame only. The sample has 120,000 or so clones, 89% seen once. Sequenced here: peripheral blood, sampled on day 0 of AZD1222 vaccination. The receptors shown here come from an adult in good health.

CDR3 sequence: CASSLAGTDISNEQFF. The CDR3 DNA follows: TGTGCCAGCAGCTTGGCCGGGACAGACATCAGTAATGAGCAGTTCTTC. The chain combines TRBV5-4 with TRBJ2-1; 7 bases are a match to TRBD1. This CDR3 has 16 amino acids. Germline CDR1 is SGHNT and CDR2 is YYREEE (reference sequence). With V trimmed by 0 bases and J by 7 bases, 10 bases remained unmatched.

The V call is TRBV14, the J call TRBJ2-3, with 13 nucleotides matching TRBD2. Germline V CDR1 and CDR2: SGHDN, FVKESK. V lost 4 bases and J lost 6; bases outside the gene matches: 7. This CDR3 spans 16 amino acids. The CDR3 nucleotides are TGTGCCAGCAGCCCCAGGACTAGCGGGAGAACGGATACGCAGTATTTT. This gives the protein CASSPRTSGRTDTQYF.

The rearrangement joins TRBV18 to TRBJ2-1; 12 positions match TRBD2. This CDR3 is built from 14 residues. The germline gives CDR1 KGHSH, CDR2 LQKENI. Germline trimming cut 8 bases from V and 4 bases from J; bases unmatched to any gene: 3. In DNA form, the CDR3 reads TGTGCCAGCCGGACTAGCGGGGCTTACAATGAGCAGTTCTTC. Translated: CASRTSGAYNEQFF.

The genes are TRBV19 and TRBJ2-7; 9 bases match TRBD1. CDR1 LNHDA and CDR2 SQIVND come from the germline V gene (reference sequence). Losses at the gene ends were 5 bases for V and 2 bases for J; bases not matched to a gene: 4. The CDR3 covers 14 residues. The DNA of the CDR3 is TGTGCCAGTAGTCCCCGGACAGGGGCCTACGAGCAGTACTTC. This sequence encodes CASSPRTGAYEQYF.

The chain has TRBV7-9 and TRBJ2-5; D remains unclear. The V gene lost 2 bases and the J gene lost 5 bases, with 12 bases spanning the gap. CDR3 length: 14 residues. Germline V gene sequence: CDR1 SEHNR, CDR2 FQNEAQ (reference sequence). CDR3 region: CASSLRAPSETQYF. Here the CDR3 DNA reads TGTGCCAGCAGCTTAAGGGCCCCCTCCGAGACCCAGTACTTC.

This rearrangement joins TRBV29-1 to TRBJ1-1, with D hard to call. Per germline, CDR1 SQVTM and CDR2 ANQGSEA. The CDR3 has 11 residues. Trimming shortened V by 7 bases and J by 3 bases, and 9 bases separated the two germline ends. The DNA for the CDR3 is TGCAGCGGCGCATGGGACACTGAAGCTTTCTTT. Its protein is CSGAWDTEAFF.

This sequence joins TRBV25-1 and TRBJ2-7, with D tentatively TRBD1 (5 bases). Germline V gene lookup returns CDR1 MGHDK and CDR2 SYGVNS. The germline V and J ends were trimmed by 5 bases and 0 bases, with 17 bases remaining between them. The CDR3 contains 16 residues. The chain's CDR3 is CASSSSGWLHSYEQYF. CDR3 sequence (DNA): TGTGCCAGCAGTTCTTCAGGGTGGTTGCACTCCTACGAGCAGTACTTC.

The genes are TRBV3-1 (or the pseudogene TRBV3-2) and TRBJ2-1, with TRBD2 matching over 7 bases. Germline V gene lookup returns CDR1 LGHDT and CDR2 YNNKEL (reference sequence). CDR3 size: 16 residues. With V trimmed by 5 bases and J by 1 base, 8 bases remained unmatched. CDR3 DNA sequence: TGTGCCAGCAGCACCGTGAGCGGGATTTCCTACAATGAGCAGTTCTTC. This sequence encodes CASSTVSGISYNEQFF.

This sequence joins TRBV14 and TRBJ2-1, with 7 bases matching TRBD2. Germline values: CDR1 SGHDN, CDR2 FVKESK. J gave up 6 bases and V 1 base, and 15 bases lay outside the gene matches. This CDR3 is 18 amino acids long. CDR3 amino acids: CASSQGGARTRVTNEQFF. DNA of the CDR3: TGTGCCAGCAGCCAAGGGGGCGCGAGGACTAGAGTAACCAATGAGCAGTTCTTC. The full variable domain, completed using reference TRBV14 and TRBJ2-1, is EAGVTQFPSHSVIEKGQTVTLRCDPISGHDNLYWYRRVMGKEIKFLLHFVKESKQDESGMPNNRFLAERTGGTYSTLKVQPAELEDSGVYFCASSQGGARTRVTNEQFFGPGTRLTVL.

The V call is TRBV28, the J call TRBJ2-7; D call uncertain. The V gene lost 2 bases and the J gene lost 0 bases, with 17 bases spanning the gap. Germline V gene data show CDR1 as MDHEN and CDR2 as SYDVKM. This CDR3 is built from 17 residues. The CDR3 region has the DNA TGTGCCAGCAGTTTAGAGTATTGGTACGGACCCTCCTACGAGCAGTACTTC. It specifies CASSLEYWYGPSYEQYF.

The chain combines TRBV5-1 with TRBJ1-3; D possibly corresponds to TRBD1 (5 bases). This CDR3 is built from 15 residues. Germline assignment: CDR1 SGHRS and CDR2 YFSETQ. Trimming shortened V by 4 bases and J by 0 bases, and 11 bases separated the two germline ends. CDR3 residues: CASSVGPYSGNTIYF. As DNA, the CDR3 is TGCGCCAGCAGCGTGGGGCCTTACTCTGGAAACACCATATATTTT.

This sequence joins TRBV10-1 and TRBJ1-1; possibly TRBD1 for D (5 bases). Per the germline V gene, CDR1 is WNHNN and CDR2 is SYGVQD (reference sequence). Deletions cut 4 bases from V and 8 bases from J, with 17 bases between. The CDR3 is made up of 14 amino acids. In DNA form, the CDR3 reads TGCGCCAGCAGTGTCGGGGGTTCTGGGACCGAAGCTTTCTTT. Residues: CASSVGGSGTEAFF.